Described below is a single T cell receptor (beta chain) sequence and its context. Its antigen remains undetermined. Base qualities are not provided; no much larger clone lies one nucleotide away. The data are from a study of CD8+ T cells in alopecia areata listed by TCRdb under 2018. At the level of the whole study: The treated patients took part in an open-label pilot trial in which moderate-to-severe alopecia areata was treated with oral tofacitinib at 5 to 10 mg twice daily. Tofacitinib was administered for 6 to 18 months, and 6 months of follow-up off drug were then conducted to assess delayed response and recurrence. Disease severity in treated patients was measured with the SALT score, which quantifies the percentage of affected scalp surface area. On the human side, TCRbeta sequencing was run on scalp tissue and on sorted CD4+ and CD8+ peripheral blood T cells from healthy controls and from alopecia areata patients with either patchy or totalis/universalis disease. RNA came from the PAXgene miRNA kit for fixed scalp, the miRNeasy kit for PBMCs, and the RNeasy kit for mouse skin. To study T cell clonal expansion in alopecia areata, the researchers applied high-throughput TCRbeta sequencing to both the C3H/HeJ mouse model and human patients. immunoSEQ multiplex PCR using 35 Vbeta forward primers and 13 Jbeta reverse primers was used to amplify TCRbeta CDR3 regions. Patients on tofacitinib were biopsied at baseline and after 4 and 24 weeks of treatment, and several of the patients also had a later scalp biopsy. Scalp clonality was compared among normal scalp (n=4), patchy alopecia areata scalp (n=8), and alopecia totalis/universalis scalp (n=8).

V and J lose 2 bases and 6 bases, and a span of 11 bases separates them. The germline V gene supplies CDR1 SNHLY and CDR2 FYNNEI. From the cysteine up to the phenylalanine, the CDR3 has a length of 14 residues. Kept here is only the CDR3 DNA, which spans 42 bases and is read in frame from base 1. Libraries were constructed by the immunoSEQ multiplex PCR assay. RNA was extracted from all samples and reverse transcribed into cDNA, which served as template for TCR sequencing. First-strand cDNA was synthesized using SuperScript III with a 2:1 mix of oligo-dT and random hexamers. A synthetic immune receptor repertoire was used to measure amplification bias, and any remaining bias was corrected computationally. For the original study's pipeline: Raw reads were preprocessed for error removal, and CDR3 was defined according to IMGT conventions as running from the conserved cysteine to phenylalanine. Clonality was computed by normalizing Shannon entropy by log2 of the number of productive unique TCRs and subtracting the result from 1. Whether each scalp clone was CD4 or CD8 was inferred by checking scalp TCRbeta sequences against the CD4 and CD8 repertoires from sorted blood. The source is immuneACCESS, and TCRdb retained only in-frame sequences with V and J called. Part of the clones is not carried over; for the studies checked, unresolved V genes explain less than half of this, and the remainder is unexplained. V and J calls plus clone size are reproduced from that table; the DNA served to infer D and trimming. The sample yields more than 95,000 clones; roughly 57% were counted once. The leading ten clones occupy around 6% of the sample.

What the time point label conveys for this sample: around 4 weeks on oral tofacitinib. The treatment or condition label, as the study defines it: oral pan-JAK inhibitor, 5-10 mg twice daily. Lesional scalp punch biopsies and peripheral blood were obtained from alopecia areata patients. After PBMCs were isolated by density centrifugation and stained for CD3, CD4 and CD8, a FACSAria was used to sort CD4+ and CD8+ T cells. Study-wide findings and limitations: TCR sequences shared between patients were less clear than in mice, possibly partly because of HLA diversity in the patient population. Higher clonality and more expanded CD8+ clones were observed in lesional scalp than in normal scalp, particularly in alopecia totalis/universalis, a finding suggestive of antigenic drive. Many expanded lesional clones persisted in scalp and blood during tofacitinib treatment, which may partly explain relapse after stopping treatment. With tofacitinib, both scalp clonality and the number of expanded CD8+ clones among the top 100 scalp clones went down significantly. Scalp TCR repertoire analysis is complicated because resident alphabeta T cells in normal human skin are also sequenced, whereas mouse skin is dominated by gammadelta T cells. The treated cohort was small, with a single nonresponder, so links between baseline CD8+ expansion and response need larger studies.

The TCR was taken from a human donor with alopecia areata. Source: CD4+ T cells sorted from blood, taken at week 4, from a patient treated with tofacitinib. The rearranged chain carries TRBV2 and TRBJ1-5; the D segment cannot be called with confidence. The nucleotides read TGTGCCAGCAGTGAAAGGGAGCCCAGTCAGCCCCAGCATTTT. This translates into CASSEREPSQPQHF. Extended through the reference TRBV2 and TRBJ1-5 proteins, this CDR3 yields the full variable domain: EPEVTQTPSHQVTQMGQEVILRCVPISNHLYFYWYRQILGQKVEFLVSFYNNEISEKSEIFDDQFSVERPDGSNFTLKIRSTKLEDSAMYFCASSEREPSQPQHFGDGTRLSIL.